Below, one T cell receptor beta chain is given with its context. What it binds is unknown. The germline CDR1 and CDR2 sequences are MNHEY and SMNVEV (reference sequence). Trimming removed 3 bases from V and 1 base from J, with 8 bases in between. The CDR3 loop spans 14 amino acids. This sample is drawn from a study of response to subunit inactivated influenza vaccine. Study conclusions and caveats: Authors suggested that a seasonal influenza vaccination recruits few new T cells each time.

TCRdb fed the RT-PCR reads into MiXCR, producing one record per CDR3 protein. The data contain about 570,000 distinct CDR3 sequences, approximately 12% of them singletons. The source material was PBMCs from blood, sampled on the day of vaccination. This chain joins TRBV27 and TRBJ2-3, with D uncertain. The receptor was isolated from a man over 45 who received an inactivated influenza vaccine. CDR3 DNA: TGTGCCAGCAGTTTGGGGATCGGCACAGATACGCAGTATTTT. Translation gives CASSLGIGTDTQYF.